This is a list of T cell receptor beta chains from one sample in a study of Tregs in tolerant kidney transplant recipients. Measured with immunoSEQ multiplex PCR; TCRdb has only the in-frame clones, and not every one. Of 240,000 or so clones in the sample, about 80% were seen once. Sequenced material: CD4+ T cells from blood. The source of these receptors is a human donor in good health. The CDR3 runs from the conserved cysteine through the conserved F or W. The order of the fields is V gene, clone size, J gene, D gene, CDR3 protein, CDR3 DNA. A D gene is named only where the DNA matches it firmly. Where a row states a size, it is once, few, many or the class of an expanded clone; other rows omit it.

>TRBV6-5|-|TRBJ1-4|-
CASSRGRLSEKLFF
TGTGCCAGCAGTAGGGGAAGGTTAAGCGAAAAACTGTTTTTT
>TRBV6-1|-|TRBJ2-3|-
CASSESPSPDTQYF
TGTGCCAGCAGTGAATCCCCCTCTCCAGATACGCAGTATTTT
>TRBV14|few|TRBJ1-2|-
CASSQDGYRAYGDGYTF
TGTGCCAGCAGCCAAGATGGATACCGGGCCTACGGCGATGGCTACACCTTC
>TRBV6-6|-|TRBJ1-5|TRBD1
CATRDSPLSNQPQHF
TGTGCCACCCGGGACAGCCCCCTTAGCAATCAGCCCCAGCATTTT
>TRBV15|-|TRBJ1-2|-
CATSEGGQASTYGYTF
TGTGCCACCAGCGAGGGGGGGCAGGCGAGTACCTATGGCTACACCTTC
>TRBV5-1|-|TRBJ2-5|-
CASSLGAVGLETQYF
TGCGCCAGCAGCTTGGGAGCGGTGGGCCTGGAGACCCAGTACTTC
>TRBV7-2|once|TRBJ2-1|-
CASSLVGGRSSYNEQFF
TGTGCCAGCAGCTTAGTAGGTGGGAGGAGCTCCTACAATGAGCAGTTCTTC
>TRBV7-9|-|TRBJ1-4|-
CASSPNRGLPNEKLFF
TGTGCCAGCAGCCCCAACCGGGGCCTTCCTAATGAAAAACTGTTTTTT
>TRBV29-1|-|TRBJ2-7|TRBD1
CSVLRTGAGEQYF
TGCAGCGTTCTTAGGACAGGGGCGGGAGAGCAGTACTTC
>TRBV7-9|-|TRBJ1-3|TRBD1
CASSLTGTAGNTIYF
TGTGCCAGCAGCTTAACCGGGACAGCTGGAAACACCATATATTTT
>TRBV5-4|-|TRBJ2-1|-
CASSPLAGHNEQFF
TGTGCCAGCAGCCCCCTTGCGGGGCACAATGAGCAGTTCTTC
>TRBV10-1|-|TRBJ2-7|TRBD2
CASSNGLAGDGLDPYEQYF
TGCGCCAGCAGTAACGGACTAGCGGGAGACGGGCTGGATCCCTACGAGCAGTACTTC
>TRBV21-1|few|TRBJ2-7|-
CASSNTTSGGRYEQYF
TGTGCCAGCAGCAATACAACTAGCGGAGGCCGCTACGAGCAGTACTTC
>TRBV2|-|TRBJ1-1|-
CASSGQDSNTEAFF
TGTGCCAGCAGCGGCCAAGATTCGAACACTGAAGCTTTCTTT
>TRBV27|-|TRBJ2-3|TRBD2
CASTRLATDTQYF
TGTGCCAGCACCAGACTAGCAACAGATACGCAGTATTTT
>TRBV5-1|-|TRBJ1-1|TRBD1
CASSSQQGQAEAFF
TGCGCCAGCAGCTCCCAACAGGGACAGGCTGAAGCTTTCTTT
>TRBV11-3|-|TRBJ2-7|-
CASSPQSGYEQYF
TGTGCCAGCAGCCCTCAATCAGGGTACGAGCAGTACTTC
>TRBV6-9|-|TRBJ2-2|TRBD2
CASKSTGGRMNTGELFF
TGTGCCAGCAAGTCGACCGGCGGGAGGATGAACACCGGGGAGCTGTTTTTT
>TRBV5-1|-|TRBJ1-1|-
CASSPRTNTEAFF
TGCGCCAGCAGCCCCAGGACTAACACTGAAGCTTTCTTT
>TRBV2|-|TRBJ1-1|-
CASRYDTINTEAFF
TGTGCCAGCAGATACGACACTATAAACACTGAAGCTTTCTTT
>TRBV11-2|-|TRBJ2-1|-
CASSRYQGKGEQFF
TGTGCCAGCAGCCGCTATCAGGGGAAGGGTGAGCAGTTCTTC
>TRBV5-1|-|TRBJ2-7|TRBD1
CASSLTGELYEQYF
TGCGCCAGCAGCTTGACAGGGGAATTGTACGAGCAGTACTTC
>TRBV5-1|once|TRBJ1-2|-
CASSQQNNYGYTF
TGCGCCAGCAGCCAGCAGAATAACTATGGCTACACCTTC
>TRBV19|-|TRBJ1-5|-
CASSLAALGNQPQHF
TGTGCCAGTAGTCTGGCAGCGCTGGGCAATCAGCCCCAGCATTTT
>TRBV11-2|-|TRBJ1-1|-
CASSPQGYTEAFF
TGTGCCAGCAGCCCGCAGGGGTACACTGAAGCTTTCTTT
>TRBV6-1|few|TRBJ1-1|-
CASSEYTGTGTEAFF
TGTGCCAGCAGTGAATATACTGGTACCGGCACTGAAGCTTTCTTT
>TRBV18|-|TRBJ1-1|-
CASSPLESNTEAFF
TGTGCCAGCTCACCGTTAGAGTCGAACACTGAAGCTTTCTTT
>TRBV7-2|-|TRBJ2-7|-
CASSRSGQNYEQYF
TGTGCCAGCAGCCGGAGCGGCCAAAACTACGAGCAGTACTTC
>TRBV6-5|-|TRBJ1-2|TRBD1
CASSTGQGSGYTF
TGTGCCAGCAGCACGGGACAGGGAAGCGGCTACACCTTC
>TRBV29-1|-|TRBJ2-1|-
CSAHPGGDYNEQFF
TGCAGCGCCCACCCCGGCGGAGATTACAATGAGCAGTTCTTC
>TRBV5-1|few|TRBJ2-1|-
CASSLGPLGTENEQFF
TGCGCCAGCAGCTTGGGTCCCTTGGGTACGGAGAATGAGCAGTTCTTC
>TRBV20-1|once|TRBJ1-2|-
CSASQGLRYTF
TGCAGTGCTAGCCAGGGTTTACGCTACACCTTC
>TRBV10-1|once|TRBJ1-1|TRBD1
CASRPNSGGTEAFF
TGCGCCAGCAGGCCAAATTCAGGGGGCACTGAAGCTTTCTTT
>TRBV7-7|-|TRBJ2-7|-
CASSLFGPVDSYEQYF
TGTGCCAGCAGCTTATTTGGCCCCGTCGACTCCTACGAGCAGTACTTC
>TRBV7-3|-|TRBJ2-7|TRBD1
CASSETGQGIGEQYF
TGTGCCAGCAGCGAGACGGGACAGGGAATCGGCGAGCAGTACTTC
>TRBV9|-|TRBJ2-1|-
CASSARDEQFF
TGTGCCAGCAGTGCCCGGGATGAGCAGTTCTTC
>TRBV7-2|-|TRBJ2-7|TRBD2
CASSPRTSGPYEQYF
TGTGCCAGCAGCCCCCGGACTAGCGGTCCCTACGAGCAGTACTTC
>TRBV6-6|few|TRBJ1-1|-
CASSYRLMNTEAFF
TGTGCCAGCAGTTACAGGCTAATGAACACTGAAGCTTTCTTT
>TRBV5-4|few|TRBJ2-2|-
CATSGGSLNTGELFF
TGTGCCACCTCCGGAGGTAGCCTGAACACCGGGGAGCTGTTTTTT
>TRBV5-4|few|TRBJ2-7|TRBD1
CASRPDRGSYEQYF
TGTGCCAGCAGGCCTGACAGGGGAAGTTACGAGCAGTACTTC
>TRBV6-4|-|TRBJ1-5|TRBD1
CASRGQGIMVGPQHF
TGTGCCAGCCGAGGACAGGGGATAATGGTTGGGCCCCAGCATTTT
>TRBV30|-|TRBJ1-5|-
CAWSPLGNQPQHF
TGTGCCTGGAGCCCCCTTGGCAATCAGCCCCAGCATTTT
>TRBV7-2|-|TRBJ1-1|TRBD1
CASSSGTGGSGNF
TGTGCCAGCAGCTCCGGGACAGGGGGCTCAGGAAACTTT
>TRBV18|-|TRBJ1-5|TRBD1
CASSPGTVHSNQPQHF
TGTGCCAGCTCCCCCGGGACAGTCCATAGCAATCAGCCCCAGCATTTT
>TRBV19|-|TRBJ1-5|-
CASRGPNQPQHF
TGTGCCAGTAGGGGGCCAAATCAGCCCCAGCATTTT
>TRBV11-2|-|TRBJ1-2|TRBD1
CASSPIRDRDYGYTF
TGTGCCAGCAGCCCAATCCGGGACAGGGACTATGGCTACACCTTC